One TCR beta chain is described in this entry. Its antigen remains unknown. This CDR3 is also generated by other DNA sequences in the sample. The data originate from a study of T cell responses to AZD1222 COVID-19 vaccine. Findings and caveats of the study: Repertoire collection took place solely once the T cell response had peaked. Baseline seropositivity characterized only a handful of AZD1222 recipients. Possibly, clonal diversity was underestimated; donors were largely white British and included more females.

Produced via immunoSEQ multiplex PCR; TCRdb's table is partial and in-frame only. The data show 150,000 to 200,000 clones, roughly 92% seen once. Germline V gene lookup returns CDR1 LGHNA and CDR2 YNFKEQ. The germline V and J ends were trimmed by 4 bases and 8 bases, with 17 bases remaining between them. This CDR3 region has 14 residues. This clonotype was obtained from an adult in good health. The sequences come from peripheral blood, collected on day 0 of AZD1222 vaccination. This chain joins TRBV4-2 and TRBJ1-2, with D possibly being TRBD1 (5 bases). The CDR3 DNA is TGTGCCAGCAGCCCCGTAGGGGATTTCTACGGCTACACCTTC. Protein sequence: CASSPVGDFYGYTF.